This passage covers 20 T cell receptor beta chains from one sample sequenced in a study of blood T cell repertoires in COVID-19. The repertoire was sequenced with immunoSEQ multiplex PCR; TCRdb's copy has only in-frame clones and lacks some. The data contain under 200,000 clones, over 70% of them seen just once; the ten biggest clones take up under 3%. The sequenced sample consisted of peripheral blood. Receptors originate from a woman in her fifties or sixties with acute or convalescent COVID-19.

The chain uses TRBV18 and TRBJ2-7; D might be TRBD1 (6 bases). This CDR3 contains 15 residues. Germline CDR1 reads KGHSH; CDR2 reads LQKENI. The germline V and J ends were trimmed by 0 bases and 2 bases, with 11 bases remaining between them. CDR3 protein: CASSPPDSPAYEQYF. The DNA of the CDR3 is TGTGCCAGCTCACCACCGGACAGTCCCGCCTACGAGCAGTACTTC. Filled out from reference TRBV18 and TRBJ2-7, the complete variable domain reads NAGVMQNPRHLVRRRGQEARLRCSPMKGHSHVYWYRQLPEEGLKFMVYLQKENIIDESGMPKERFSAEFPKEGPSILRIQQVVRGDSAAYFCASSPPDSPAYEQYFGPGTRLTVT.

The chain employs TRBV4-3 and TRBJ1-2; TRBD1 matches 9 bases. The CDR3 consists of 14 residues. Germline lookup yields CDR1 LGHNA and CDR2 YSLEER. Germline trimming cut 4 bases from V and 2 bases from J; bases unmatched to any gene: 2. The CDR3 nucleotides read TGCGCCAGCAGCCCGGGGACAGGGAACTATGGCTACACCTTC. It encodes CASSPGTGNYGYTF.

In DNA, the CDR3 is TGTGCCAGCAGCCTCGGACAGGCCGGGGCCAACGTCCTGACTTTC. As protein: CASSLGQAGANVLTF. V and J are TRBV7-6 and TRBJ2-6; 7 bases fit TRBD1. The CDR3 consists of 15 residues. V lost 5 bases, J lost 4 bases, and 5 bases stayed unmatched. Germline-derived CDR1 and CDR2 are SGHVS and FNYEAQ.

V is TRBV5-5 and J is TRBJ1-1, with D uncertain. V was pared by 1 base and J by 0 bases, with 7 bases between. Germline V lookup: CDR1 SGHKS, CDR2 YYEKEE (reference sequence). There are 14 residues in the CDR3. CDR3 residues: CASSLQAMNTEAFF. DNA of the CDR3: TGTGCCAGCAGCTTGCAGGCAATGAACACTGAAGCTTTCTTT.

The rearrangement uses TRBV6-5 and TRBJ1-2; D might be TRBD1 (5 bases). This CDR3 is built from 13 residues. The germline CDR1 and CDR2 sequences are MNHEY and SVGAGI. Deletions cut 5 bases from V and 3 bases from J, with 10 bases between. CDR3 loop: CASSPREDYGYTF. CDR3 coding DNA: TGTGCCAGCAGTCCCAGGGAGGACTATGGCTACACCTTC.

Written as DNA, the CDR3 is TGTGCCAGCAGGCCCCAGGGGAACTATGGCTACACCTTC. Translated: CASRPQGNYGYTF. V gene TRBV6-5 combines with J gene TRBJ1-2; TRBD1 might be the D (6 bases). V lost 6 bases and J 2 bases, leaving 10 bases between the germline ends. Germline CDR1 is MNHEY and CDR2 is SVGAGI. This CDR3 region has 13 residues.

This chain joins TRBV6-5 and TRBJ1-1; TRBD1 matches at 7 bases. The V gene end was trimmed by 7 bases and the J gene end by 1 base; junction bases not matched to a gene: 9. The germline V gene has CDR1 MNHEY and CDR2 SVGAGI. CDR3 size: 15 residues. CDR3 bases: TGTGCCAGCACCCCGGGACAGTGGGCGAACACTGAAGCTTTCTTT. It specifies CASTPGQWANTEAFF.

V is TRBV9 and J is TRBJ2-7, with D possibly TRBD2 on 5 matching bases. The V end lost 0 bases, the J end lost 6 bases, and 10 bases lay between the germline ends. Germline CDR1 and CDR2: SGDLS and YYNGEE. The CDR3 has 13 amino acids. CDR3: CASSVEEVGEQYF. As DNA, the CDR3 is TGTGCCAGCAGCGTAGAGGAGGTGGGCGAGCAGTACTTC.

The genes are TRBV28 and TRBJ2-1, with 10 bases lining up with TRBD2. This CDR3 has 16 residues. The J segment lost 4 bases and the V segment lost 5 bases, leaving 8 bases of the junction unmatched. Germline V gives CDR1 MDHEN, CDR2 SYDVKM. As DNA, the CDR3 is TGTGCCAGCAGTCAAGCGGGGGGGCGGTTATACAATGAGCAGTTCTTC. Its protein product is CASSQAGGRLYNEQFF. The complete variable domain, with remaining parts taken from reference TRBV28 and TRBJ2-1, reads DVKVTQSSRYLVKRTGEKVFLECVQDMDHENMFWYRQDPGLGLRLIYFSYDVKMKEKGDIPEGYSVSREKKERFSLILESASTNQTSMYLCASSQAGGRLYNEQFFGPGTRLTVL.

This clone showed up just once. V is TRBV2 and J is TRBJ1-5; TRBD1 aligns across 7 bases. Losses at the gene ends were 5 bases for V and 4 bases for J; bases not matched to a gene: 14. The length of the CDR3 is 17 residues. Germline lookup yields CDR1 SNHLY and CDR2 FYNNEI. The CDR3 nucleotides read TGTGCCAGCAGTTTACCCCAGACAGGGTTGAGAAATCAGCCCCAGCATTTT. It is translated as CASSLPQTGLRNQPQHF.

V and J are TRBV3-1 (or the pseudogene TRBV3-2) and TRBJ2-5; 10 bases fit TRBD1. J lost 4 bases, V lost 4 bases, and 3 bases had no gene match. Per germline, CDR1 LGHDT and CDR2 YNNKEL (reference sequence). This CDR3 is 14 amino acids long. CDR3 residues: CASSPGTGVETQYF. The CDR3, as DNA: TGTGCCAGCAGCCCGGGGACAGGGGTAGAGACCCAGTACTTC.

This chain joins TRBV3-1 (or the pseudogene TRBV3-2) and TRBJ2-2, with D tentatively TRBD1 (5 bases). The CDR3 contains 15 residues. V was clipped by 3 bases and J by 2 bases, with 10 bases between them. Per the germline V gene, CDR1 is LGHDT and CDR2 is YNNKEL (reference sequence). The CDR3 nucleotides are TGTGCCAGCAGCCAGGCGACAGCAAACACCGGGGAGCTGTTTTTT. Translation: CASSQATANTGELFF.

This clone was detected once. CDR3 coding DNA: TGTGCCAGCTTCCTTAATGAAAAACTGTTTTTT. As protein: CASFLNEKLFF. The J gene is TRBJ1-4, the V gene TRBV7-9, with D hard to call. The germline CDR1 and CDR2 sequences are SEHNR and FQNEAQ (reference sequence). This CDR3 has 11 amino acids. Trimming pared 8 bases from V and 4 bases from J, leaving 5 bases between.

The chain uses TRBV7-2 and TRBJ1-2; no clear D. Germline V CDR1 and CDR2: SGHTA, FQGNSA. V was trimmed by 7 bases and J by 4 bases, leaving 13 bases between them. The CDR3 runs 13 residues. The CDR3 DNA follows: TGTGCCAGCACCCCGAGCTCGGTCTATGGCTACACCTTC. This gives the protein CASTPSSVYGYTF.

This sequence joins TRBV19 and TRBJ1-2; perhaps TRBD1 as D (6 bases). The CDR3 totals 15 residues. Germline V gene lookup returns CDR1 LNHDA and CDR2 SQIVND (reference sequence). Trimming removed 4 bases at V and 7 bases at J, with 19 bases between. The CDR3 is CASSTSTTGSSGYTF. The DNA for the CDR3 is TGTGCCAGTAGTACATCGACTACAGGGAGCTCTGGCTACACCTTC.

The V gene is TRBV7-6, the J gene TRBJ2-1; 15 bases are a match to TRBD2. The CDR3 has 18 amino acids. Trimming removed 5 bases from V and 0 bases from J; junction bases left unmatched: 5. CDR1 is SGHVS, CDR2 FNYEAQ, per germline. DNA of the CDR3: TGTGCCAGCAGCCTGGGACTAGCGGGGGGCAGCTCCTACAATGAGCAGTTCTTC. Translation gives CASSLGLAGGSSYNEQFF.

The chain employs TRBV5-8 and TRBJ2-7, with D tentatively TRBD2 (8 bases). Per germline, CDR1 SGHTS and CDR2 YDEGEE. Trimming stripped 4 bases from V and 0 bases from J, with 14 bases between. This CDR3 spans 15 amino acids. The CDR3 sequence is CASSREGAFSYEQYF. In nucleotides, the CDR3 is TGTGCCAGCAGCCGGGAGGGGGCCTTCTCCTACGAGCAGTACTTC.

The chain joins TRBV5-6 to TRBJ2-7; D is perhaps TRBD1 (5 bases). The CDR3 sequence is 15 residues long. Between the trimmed V and J ends, which lost 1 base and 2 bases, there was a span of 13 bases. Germline loops: CDR1 SGHDT, CDR2 YYEEEE. In nucleotides, the CDR3 is TGTGCCAGCAGCTTGTCAGGGAAGCGCCCCTACGAGCAGTACTTC. Translation gives CASSLSGKRPYEQYF. The whole variable domain, filled in from reference TRBV5-6 and TRBJ2-7, reads DAGVTQSPTHLIKTRGQQVTLRCSPKSGHDTVSWYQQALGQGPQFIFQYYEEEERQRGNFPDRFSGHQFPNYSSELNVNALLLGDSALYLCASSLSGKRPYEQYFGPGTRLTVT.

The J gene is TRBJ1-2, the V gene TRBV10-2, with D perhaps TRBD1 (5 bases). The germline CDR1 and CDR2 sequences are WSHSY and SAAADI. Trimming stripped 8 bases from V and 3 bases from J, with 10 bases between. CDR3 length equals 12 residues. The CDR3, as DNA: TGCGCCAGCCAGGGCAGGGACTATGGCTACACCTTC. Translation gives CASQGRDYGYTF.

This clone has a single count. V and J are TRBV4-3 and TRBJ1-2, with 7 bases fitting TRBD1. Per the germline V gene, CDR1 is LGHNA and CDR2 is YSLEER. Germline trimming cut 1 base from V and 0 bases from J; bases unmatched to any gene: 11. The CDR3 is made up of 18 amino acids. This CDR3 reads CASSQVVGGQPANYGYTF. In nucleotides, the CDR3 is TGCGCCAGCAGCCAAGTTGTGGGGGGACAGCCTGCTAACTATGGCTACACCTTC.